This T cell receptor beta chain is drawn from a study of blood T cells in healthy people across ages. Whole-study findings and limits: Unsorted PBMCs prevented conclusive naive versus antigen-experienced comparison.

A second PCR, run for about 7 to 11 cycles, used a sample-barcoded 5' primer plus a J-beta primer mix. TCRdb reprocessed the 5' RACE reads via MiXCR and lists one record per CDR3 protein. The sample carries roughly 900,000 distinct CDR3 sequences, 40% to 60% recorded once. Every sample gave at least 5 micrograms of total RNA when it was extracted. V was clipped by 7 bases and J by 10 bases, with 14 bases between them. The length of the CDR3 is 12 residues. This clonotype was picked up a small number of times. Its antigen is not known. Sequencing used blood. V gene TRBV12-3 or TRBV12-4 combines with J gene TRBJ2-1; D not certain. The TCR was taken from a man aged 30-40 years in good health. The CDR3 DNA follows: TGTGCCAGCACACGAACCTTTGGGGAGCAGTTCTTC. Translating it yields CASTRTFGEQFF.